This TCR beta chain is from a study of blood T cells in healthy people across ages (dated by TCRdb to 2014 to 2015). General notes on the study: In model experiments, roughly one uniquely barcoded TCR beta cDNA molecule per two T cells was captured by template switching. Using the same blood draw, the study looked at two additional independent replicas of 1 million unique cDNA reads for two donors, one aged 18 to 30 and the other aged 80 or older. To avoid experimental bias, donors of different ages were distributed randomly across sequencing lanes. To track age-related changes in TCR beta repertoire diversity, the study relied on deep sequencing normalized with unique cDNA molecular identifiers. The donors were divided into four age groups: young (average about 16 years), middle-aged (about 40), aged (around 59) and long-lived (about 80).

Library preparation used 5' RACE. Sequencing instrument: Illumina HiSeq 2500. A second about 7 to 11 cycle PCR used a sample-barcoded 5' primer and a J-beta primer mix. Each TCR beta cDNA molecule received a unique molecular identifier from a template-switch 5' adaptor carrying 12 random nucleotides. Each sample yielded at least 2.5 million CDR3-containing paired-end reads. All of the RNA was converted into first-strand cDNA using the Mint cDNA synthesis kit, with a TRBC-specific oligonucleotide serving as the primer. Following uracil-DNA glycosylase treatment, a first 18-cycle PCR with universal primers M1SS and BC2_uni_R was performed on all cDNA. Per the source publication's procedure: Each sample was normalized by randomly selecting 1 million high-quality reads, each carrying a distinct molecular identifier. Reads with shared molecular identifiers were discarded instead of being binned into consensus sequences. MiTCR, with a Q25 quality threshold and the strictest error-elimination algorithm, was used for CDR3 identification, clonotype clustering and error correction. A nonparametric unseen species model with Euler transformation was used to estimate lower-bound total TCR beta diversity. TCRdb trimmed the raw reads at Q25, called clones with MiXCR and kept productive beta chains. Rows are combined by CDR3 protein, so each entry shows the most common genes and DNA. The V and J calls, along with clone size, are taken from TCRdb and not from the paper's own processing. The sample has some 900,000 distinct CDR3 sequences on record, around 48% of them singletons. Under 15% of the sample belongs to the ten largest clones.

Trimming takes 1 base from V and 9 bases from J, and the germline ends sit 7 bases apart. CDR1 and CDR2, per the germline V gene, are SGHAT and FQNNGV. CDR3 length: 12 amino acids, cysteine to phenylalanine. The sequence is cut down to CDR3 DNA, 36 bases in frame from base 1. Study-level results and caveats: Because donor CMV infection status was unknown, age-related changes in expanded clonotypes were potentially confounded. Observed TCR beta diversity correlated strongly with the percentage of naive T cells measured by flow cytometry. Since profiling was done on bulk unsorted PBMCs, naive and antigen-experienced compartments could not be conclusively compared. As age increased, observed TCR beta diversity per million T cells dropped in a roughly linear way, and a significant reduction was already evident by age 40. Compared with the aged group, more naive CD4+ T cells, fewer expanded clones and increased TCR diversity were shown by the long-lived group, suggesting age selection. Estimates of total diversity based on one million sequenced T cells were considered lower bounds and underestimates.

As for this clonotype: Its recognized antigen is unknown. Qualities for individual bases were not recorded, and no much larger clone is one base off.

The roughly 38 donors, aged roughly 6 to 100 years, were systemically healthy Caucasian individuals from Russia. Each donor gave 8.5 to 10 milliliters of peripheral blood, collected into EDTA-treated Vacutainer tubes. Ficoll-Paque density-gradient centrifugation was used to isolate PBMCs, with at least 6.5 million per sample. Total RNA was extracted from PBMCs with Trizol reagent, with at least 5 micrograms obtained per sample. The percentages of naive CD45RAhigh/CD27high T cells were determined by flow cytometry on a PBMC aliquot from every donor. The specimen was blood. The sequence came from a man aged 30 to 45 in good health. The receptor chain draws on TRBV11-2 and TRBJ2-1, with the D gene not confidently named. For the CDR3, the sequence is CASSLGFGEQFF. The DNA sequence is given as TGTGCCAGCAGCTTAGGGTTCGGTGAGCAGTTCTTC.